Shown below are 13 T cell receptor beta chains from a single sample sequenced in a study of CD8 T cells in ankylosing spondylitis. General observations from the study: About 8 highly homologous variants made up a TCR beta motif, and this motif appeared characteristic of ankylosing spondylitis blood.

TCRdb re-called the 5' RACE reads through MiXCR, storing one row per CDR3 protein. The sample yields a few hundred thousand distinct CDR3 sequences, over 9.5% seen once. No antigens are known for them. The sequenced sample consisted of blood, either unsorted or a sorted T cell fraction (not recorded which). The receptor set was obtained from a male donor with ankylosing spondylitis.

This chain links TRBV28 with TRBJ2-2, with 10 bases that match TRBD2. The CDR3 is made up of 17 amino acids. V was clipped by 6 bases and J by 5 bases; unmatched bases: 12. Germline CDR1 is MDHEN and CDR2 is SYDVKM. Here the CDR3 reads CASSLRPASGRTGELFF. The CDR3 DNA is TGTGCCAGCAGCCTACGGCCGGCTAGCGGGAGAACCGGGGAGCTGTTTTTT. Variable domain in full (rest from reference TRBV28 and TRBJ2-2): DVKVTQSSRYLVKRTGEKVFLECVQDMDHENMFWYRQDPGLGLRLIYFSYDVKMKEKGDIPEGYSVSREKKERFSLILESASTNQTSMYLCASSLRPASGRTGELFFGEGSRLTVL.

This clonotype was recorded many times. This chain connects TRBV2 to TRBJ2-1, with 10 bases that match TRBD2. This CDR3 has 15 amino acids. Germline values: CDR1 SNHLY, CDR2 FYNNEI. V shed 0 bases and J 6 bases; nucleotides not matched to a gene: 2. CDR3 nucleotides: TGTGCCAGCAGTGAAGCTAGCGGGAGGACCAATGAGCAGTTCTTC. It is translated as CASSEASGRTNEQFF.

This clonotype was counted only a few times. The chain links TRBV7-9 to TRBJ2-7, with D possibly being TRBD1 or TRBD2 (5 bases each). The germline V gene has CDR1 SEHNR and CDR2 FQNEAQ (reference sequence). The length of the CDR3 is 14 residues. The V end lost 0 bases, the J end lost 6 bases, and 12 bases lay between the germline ends. The CDR3 sequence is CASSLAGEGSEQYF. CDR3 nucleotides: TGTGCCAGCAGCTTAGCAGGGGAAGGGAGCGAGCAGTACTTC.

The chain's CDR3 is CASSLFGESEQFF. In DNA, the CDR3 is TGTGCCAGCAGCTTATTTGGGGAGAGTGAGCAGTTCTTC. The chain links TRBV7-6 to TRBJ2-1; D is possibly TRBD2 (5 bases). This CDR3 region has 13 residues. With 2 bases removed from V and 9 bases from J, the gap between germline ends came to 11 bases. Germline V gene data show CDR1 as SGHVS and CDR2 as FNYEAQ.

J is TRBJ2-1 and V is TRBV11-2, with 13 bases lining up with TRBD2. The CDR3 runs to 17 residues. V shed 2 bases and J 4 bases; nucleotides not matched to a gene: 5. Germline V lookup: CDR1 SGHAT, CDR2 FQNNGV. The CDR3 DNA is TGTGCCAGCAGCTTAACTAGCGGGAGGGCACGGTACAATGAGCAGTTCTTC. Translating it yields CASSLTSGRARYNEQFF. Based on the CDR3 plus reference TRBV11-2 and TRBJ2-1, the full variable domain is EAGVAQSPRYKIIEKRQSVAFWCNPISGHATLYWYQQILGQGPKLLIQFQNNGVVDDSQLPKDRFSAERLKGVDSTLKIQPAKLEDSAVYLCASSLTSGRARYNEQFFGPGTRLTVL.

This clonotype was counted many times. V and J are TRBV11-2 and TRBJ2-1, with D perhaps TRBD2 (6 bases). CDR3 length: 16 amino acids. Trimming cost V 1 base and J 5 bases, with 15 bases left between them. Germline CDR1 reads SGHAT; CDR2 reads FQNNGV. CDR3 nucleotide sequence: TGTGCCAGCAGCTTAGCCGTACAGGAGCGGGACAATGAGCAGTTCTTC. Translated, it gives CASSLAVQERDNEQFF.

This clonotype was counted ten times or more. The chain is built from TRBV5-1 and TRBJ1-1; D perhaps matches TRBD1 (5 bases). Trimming stripped 1 base from V and 1 base from J, with 8 bases between. Per the germline V gene, CDR1 is SGHRS and CDR2 is YFSETQ. There are 14 residues in the CDR3. As DNA, the CDR3 is TGCGCCAGCAGCTTGCGGGGGGAGAACACTGAAGCTTTCTTT. It translates to CASSLRGENTEAFF.

This rearrangement joins TRBV20-1 to TRBJ1-5; no definite D call. This CDR3 spans 12 amino acids. The germline V and J ends were trimmed by 6 bases and 6 bases, with 12 bases remaining between them. The germline V gene has CDR1 DFQATT and CDR2 SNEGSKA (reference sequence). CDR3 coding DNA: TGCAGTGCCAGCCGGGTAGGTCAGCCCCAGCATTTT. Translation gives CSASRVGQPQHF.

This clonotype was seen a few times. The chain combines TRBV10-3 with TRBJ2-1, with 10 bases identical to TRBD2. V was clipped by 2 bases and J by 9 bases; unmatched bases: 7. Germline V gene lookup returns CDR1 ENHRY and CDR2 SYGVKD. This CDR3 comprises 15 residues. The CDR3 coding sequence is TGTGCCATCAGTGAGAGGCTAGCGGGAGATGGTGAGCAGTTCTTC. Amino acid sequence: CAISERLAGDGEQFF.

The V gene is TRBV24-1, the J gene TRBJ1-3; D not resolved. V lost 4 bases and J 5 bases, leaving 8 bases between the germline ends. CDR1 and CDR2 (germline): KGHDR, SFDVKD. There are 13 residues in the CDR3. CDR3 amino acids: CATSDPARNTIYF. The DNA for the CDR3 is TGTGCCACCAGTGACCCCGCTCGAAACACCATATATTTT.

This clonotype has a count of ten or more. The chain recombines TRBV3-1 with TRBJ1-1; 7 bases are a match to TRBD1. This CDR3 has 15 residues. Germline loops: CDR1 LGHDT, CDR2 YNNKEL (reference sequence). V lost 4 bases to trimming and J lost 3 bases; unmatched junction nucleotides: 8. The chain's CDR3 is CASSLRDSIYTEAFF. In DNA form, the CDR3 reads TGTGCCAGCAGCCTAAGGGACAGCATTTACACTGAAGCTTTCTTT.

The rearrangement uses TRBV29-1 and TRBJ2-4, with D tentatively TRBD1 (5 bases). Trimming shortened V by 6 bases and J by 2 bases, and 11 bases separated the two germline ends. Germline-derived CDR1 and CDR2 are SQVTM and ANQGSEA. This CDR3 is built from 13 residues. CDR3 protein: CSVLQVPKNIQYF. In nucleotides, the CDR3 is TGCAGCGTATTACAGGTCCCCAAAAACATTCAGTACTTC. Looking up the rest from reference TRBV29-1 and TRBJ2-4 gives the full variable domain: SAVISQKPSRDICQRGTSLTIQCQVDSQVTMMFWYRQQPGQSLTLIATANQGSEATYESGFVIDKFPISRPNLTFSTLTVSNMSPEDSSIYLCSVLQVPKNIQYFGAGTRLSVL.

The chain links TRBV19 to TRBJ1-5, with 7 bases that match TRBD1. Per germline, CDR1 LNHDA and CDR2 SQIVND (reference sequence). The CDR3 contains 13 residues. V shed 7 bases, J shed 7 bases, and the junction held 7 bases outside the gene matches. In DNA form, the CDR3 reads TGTGCCAGTACCGCACAGGGGTACCAGCCCCAGCATTTT. Amino acids: CASTAQGYQPQHF.